This T cell receptor beta chain is drawn from a study of beta chain features in type 1 diabetes. As every portion of the isolated RNA was reverse transcribed, the sequencing read expressed TCRB transcripts. The table came from immunoSEQ multiplex PCR; TCRdb's copy has only in-frame clones and leaves some out. This table holds around 650,000 clones, around 12% found once. Averaging around 120 mL, one heparinised blood draw was given by each donor. General study findings and limits: VDJ junctions in type 1 diabetes patients carried more deletions and fewer insertions. The study found moderately but significantly shorter TCRB CDR3s in all four CD4+ subsets of Type 1 diabetes patients.

This clone was counted only a few times. Its antigen is unknown. The V gene lost 0 bases and the J gene lost 6 bases, with 9 bases spanning the gap. CDR1 and CDR2 from the germline V gene are SNHLY and FYNNEI. The CDR3 is 13 residues long. This TCR was recovered from a man aged 25 to 40 with type 1 diabetes. The sample was naive CD4+ T cells from blood. J is TRBJ2-7 and V is TRBV2; no clear D. CDR3 DNA: TGTGCCAGCAGTGAAGCACCCATCGGCGAGCAGTACTTC. It translates to CASSEAPIGEQYF.